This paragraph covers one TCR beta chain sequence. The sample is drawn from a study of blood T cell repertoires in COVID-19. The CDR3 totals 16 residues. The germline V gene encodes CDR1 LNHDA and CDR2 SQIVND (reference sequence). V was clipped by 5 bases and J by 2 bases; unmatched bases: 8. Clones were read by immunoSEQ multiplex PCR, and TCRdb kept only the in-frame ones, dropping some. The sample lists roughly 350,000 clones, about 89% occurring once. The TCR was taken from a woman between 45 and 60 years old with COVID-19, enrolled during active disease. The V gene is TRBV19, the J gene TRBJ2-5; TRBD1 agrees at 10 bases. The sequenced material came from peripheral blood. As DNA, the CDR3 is TGTGCCAGTAGTGAGTGGACAGGGGGGATACAAGAGACCCAGTACTTC. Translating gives CASSEWTGGIQETQYF.